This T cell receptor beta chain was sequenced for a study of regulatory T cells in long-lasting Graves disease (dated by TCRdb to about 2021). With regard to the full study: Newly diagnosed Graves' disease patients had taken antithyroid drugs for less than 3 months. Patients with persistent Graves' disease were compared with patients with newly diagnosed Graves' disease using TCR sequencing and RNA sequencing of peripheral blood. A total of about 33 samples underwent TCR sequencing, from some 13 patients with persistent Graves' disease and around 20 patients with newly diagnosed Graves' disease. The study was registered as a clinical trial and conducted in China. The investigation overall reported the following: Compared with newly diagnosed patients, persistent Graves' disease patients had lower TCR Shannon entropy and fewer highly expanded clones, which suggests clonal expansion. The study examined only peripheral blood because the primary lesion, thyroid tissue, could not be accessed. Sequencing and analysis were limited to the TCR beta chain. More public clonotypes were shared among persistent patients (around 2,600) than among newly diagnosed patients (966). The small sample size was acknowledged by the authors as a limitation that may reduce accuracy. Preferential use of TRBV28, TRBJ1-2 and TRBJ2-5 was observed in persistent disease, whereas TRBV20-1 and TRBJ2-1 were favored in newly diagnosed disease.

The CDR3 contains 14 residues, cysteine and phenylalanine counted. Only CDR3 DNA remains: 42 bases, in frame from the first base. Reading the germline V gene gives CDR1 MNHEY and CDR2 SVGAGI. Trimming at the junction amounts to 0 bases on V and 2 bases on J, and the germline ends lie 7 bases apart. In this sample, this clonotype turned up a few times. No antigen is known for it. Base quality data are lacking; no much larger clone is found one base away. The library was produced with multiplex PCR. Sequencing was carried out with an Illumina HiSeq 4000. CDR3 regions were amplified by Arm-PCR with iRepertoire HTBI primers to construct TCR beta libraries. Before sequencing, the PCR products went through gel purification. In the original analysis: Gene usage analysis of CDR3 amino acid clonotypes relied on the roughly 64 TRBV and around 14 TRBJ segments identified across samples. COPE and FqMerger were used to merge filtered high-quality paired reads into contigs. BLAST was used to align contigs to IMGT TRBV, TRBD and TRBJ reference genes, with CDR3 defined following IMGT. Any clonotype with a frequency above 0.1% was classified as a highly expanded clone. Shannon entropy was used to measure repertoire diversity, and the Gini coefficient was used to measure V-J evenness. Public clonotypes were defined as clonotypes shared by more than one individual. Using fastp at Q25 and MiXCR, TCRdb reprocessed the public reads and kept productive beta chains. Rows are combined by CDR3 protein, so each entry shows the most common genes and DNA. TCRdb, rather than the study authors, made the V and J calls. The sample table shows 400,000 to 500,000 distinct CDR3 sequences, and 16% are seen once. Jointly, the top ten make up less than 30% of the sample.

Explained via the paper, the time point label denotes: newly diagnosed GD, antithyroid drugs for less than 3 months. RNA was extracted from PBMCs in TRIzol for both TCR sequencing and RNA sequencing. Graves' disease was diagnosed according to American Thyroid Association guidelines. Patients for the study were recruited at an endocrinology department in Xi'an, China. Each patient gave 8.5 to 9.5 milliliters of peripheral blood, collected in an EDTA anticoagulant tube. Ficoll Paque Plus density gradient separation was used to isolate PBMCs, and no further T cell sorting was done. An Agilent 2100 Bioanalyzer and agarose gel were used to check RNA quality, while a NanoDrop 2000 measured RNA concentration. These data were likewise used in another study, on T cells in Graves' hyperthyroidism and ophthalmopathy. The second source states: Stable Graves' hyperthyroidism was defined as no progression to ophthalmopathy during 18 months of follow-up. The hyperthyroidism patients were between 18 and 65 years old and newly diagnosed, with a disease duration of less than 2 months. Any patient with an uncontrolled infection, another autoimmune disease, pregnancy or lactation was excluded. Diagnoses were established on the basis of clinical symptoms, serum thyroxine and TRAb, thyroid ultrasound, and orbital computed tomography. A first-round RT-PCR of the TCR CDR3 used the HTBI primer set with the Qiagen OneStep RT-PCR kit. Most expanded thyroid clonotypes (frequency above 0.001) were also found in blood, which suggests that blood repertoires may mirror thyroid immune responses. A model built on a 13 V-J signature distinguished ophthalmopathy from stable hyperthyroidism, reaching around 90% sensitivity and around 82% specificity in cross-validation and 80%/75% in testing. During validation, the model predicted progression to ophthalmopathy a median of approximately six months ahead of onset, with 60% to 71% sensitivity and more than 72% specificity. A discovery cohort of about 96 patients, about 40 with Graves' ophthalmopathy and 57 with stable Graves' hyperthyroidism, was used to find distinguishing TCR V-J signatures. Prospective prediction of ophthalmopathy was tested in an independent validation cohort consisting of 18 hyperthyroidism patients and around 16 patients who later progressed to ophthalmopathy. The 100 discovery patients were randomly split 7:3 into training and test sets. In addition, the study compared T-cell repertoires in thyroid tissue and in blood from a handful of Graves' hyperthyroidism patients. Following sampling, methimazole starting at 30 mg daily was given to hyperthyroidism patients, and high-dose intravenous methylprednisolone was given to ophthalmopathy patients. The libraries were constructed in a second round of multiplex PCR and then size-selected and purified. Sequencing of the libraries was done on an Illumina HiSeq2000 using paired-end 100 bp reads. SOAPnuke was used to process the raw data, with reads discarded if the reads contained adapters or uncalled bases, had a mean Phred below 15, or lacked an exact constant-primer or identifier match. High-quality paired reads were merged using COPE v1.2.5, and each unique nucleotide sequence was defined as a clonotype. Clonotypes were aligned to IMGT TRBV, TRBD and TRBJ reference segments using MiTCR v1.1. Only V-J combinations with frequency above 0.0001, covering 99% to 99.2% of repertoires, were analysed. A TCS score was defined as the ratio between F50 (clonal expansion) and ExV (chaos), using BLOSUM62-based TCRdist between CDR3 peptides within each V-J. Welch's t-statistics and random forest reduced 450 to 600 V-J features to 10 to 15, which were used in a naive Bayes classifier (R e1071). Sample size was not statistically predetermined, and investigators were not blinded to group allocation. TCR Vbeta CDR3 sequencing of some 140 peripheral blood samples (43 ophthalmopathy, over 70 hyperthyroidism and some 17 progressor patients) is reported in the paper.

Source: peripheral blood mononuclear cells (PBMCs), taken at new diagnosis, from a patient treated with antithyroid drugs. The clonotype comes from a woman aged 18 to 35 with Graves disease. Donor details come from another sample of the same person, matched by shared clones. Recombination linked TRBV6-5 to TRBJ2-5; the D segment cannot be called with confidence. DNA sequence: TGTGCCAGCAGTTACTCGTCCTTTCAAGAGACCCAGTACTTC. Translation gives CASSYSSFQETQYF.